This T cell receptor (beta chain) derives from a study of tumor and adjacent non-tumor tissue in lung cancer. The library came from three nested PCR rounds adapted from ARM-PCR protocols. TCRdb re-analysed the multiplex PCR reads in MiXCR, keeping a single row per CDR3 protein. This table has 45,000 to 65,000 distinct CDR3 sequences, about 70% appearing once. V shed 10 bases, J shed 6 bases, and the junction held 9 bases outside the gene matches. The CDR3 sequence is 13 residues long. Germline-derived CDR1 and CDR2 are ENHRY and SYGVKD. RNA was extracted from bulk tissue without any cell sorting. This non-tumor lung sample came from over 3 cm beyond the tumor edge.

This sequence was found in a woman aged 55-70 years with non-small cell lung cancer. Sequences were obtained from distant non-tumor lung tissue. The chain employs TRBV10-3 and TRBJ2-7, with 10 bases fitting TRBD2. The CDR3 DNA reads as TGTGCCACCATGGGGACTAGCGACTGCGAGCAGTACTTC. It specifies CATMGTSDCEQYF.